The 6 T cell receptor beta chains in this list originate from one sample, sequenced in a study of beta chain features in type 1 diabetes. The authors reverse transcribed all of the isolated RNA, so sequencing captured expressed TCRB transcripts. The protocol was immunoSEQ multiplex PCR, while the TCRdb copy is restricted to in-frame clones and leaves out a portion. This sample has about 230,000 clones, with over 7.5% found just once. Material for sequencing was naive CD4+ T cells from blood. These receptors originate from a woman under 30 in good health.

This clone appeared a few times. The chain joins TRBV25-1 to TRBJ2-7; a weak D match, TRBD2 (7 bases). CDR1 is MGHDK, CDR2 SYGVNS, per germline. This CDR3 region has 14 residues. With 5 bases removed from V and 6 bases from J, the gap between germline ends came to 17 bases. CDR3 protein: CASSHAGRGAEQYF. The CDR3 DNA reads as TGTGCCAGCAGTCACGCAGGCCGGGGGGCCGAGCAGTACTTC.

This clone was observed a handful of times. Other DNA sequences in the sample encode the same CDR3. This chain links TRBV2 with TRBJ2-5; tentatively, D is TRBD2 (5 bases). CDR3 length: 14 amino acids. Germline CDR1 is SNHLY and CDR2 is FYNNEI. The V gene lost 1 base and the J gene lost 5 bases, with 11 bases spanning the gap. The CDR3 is CASSEGRRGETQYF. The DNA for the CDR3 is TGTGCCAGCAGTGAAGGGCGCCGCGGGGAGACCCAGTACTTC. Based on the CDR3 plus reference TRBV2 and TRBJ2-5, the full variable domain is EPEVTQTPSHQVTQMGQEVILRCVPISNHLYFYWYRQILGQKVEFLVSFYNNEISEKSEIFDDQFSVERPDGSNFTLKIRSTKLEDSAMYFCASSEGRRGETQYFGPGTRLLVL.

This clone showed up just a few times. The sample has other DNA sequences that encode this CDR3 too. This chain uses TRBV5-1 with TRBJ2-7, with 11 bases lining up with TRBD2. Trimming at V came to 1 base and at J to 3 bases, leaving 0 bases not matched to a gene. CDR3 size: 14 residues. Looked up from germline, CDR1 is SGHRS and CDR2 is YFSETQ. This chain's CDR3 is CASSLTSGSYEQYF. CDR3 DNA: TGCGCCAGCAGCTTGACTAGCGGGAGCTACGAGCAGTACTTC.

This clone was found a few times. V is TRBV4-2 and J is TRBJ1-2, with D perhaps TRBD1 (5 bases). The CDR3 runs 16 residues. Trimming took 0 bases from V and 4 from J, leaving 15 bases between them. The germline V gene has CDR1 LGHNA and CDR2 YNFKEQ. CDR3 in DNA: TGTGCCAGCAGCCAAGATCGGCTGGGGCAGGTCTATGGCTACACCTTC. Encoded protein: CASSQDRLGQVYGYTF.

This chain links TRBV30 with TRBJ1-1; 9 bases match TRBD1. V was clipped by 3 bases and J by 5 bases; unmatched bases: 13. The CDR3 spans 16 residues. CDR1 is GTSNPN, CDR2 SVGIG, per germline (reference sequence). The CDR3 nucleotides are TGTGCCTGGAGACTAAGTATAGGGACAGGGAGGACTGAAGCTTTCTTT. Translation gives CAWRLSIGTGRTEAFF.

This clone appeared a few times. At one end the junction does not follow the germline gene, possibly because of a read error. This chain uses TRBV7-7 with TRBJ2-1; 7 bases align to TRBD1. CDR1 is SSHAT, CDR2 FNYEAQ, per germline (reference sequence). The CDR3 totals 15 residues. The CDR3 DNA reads TGTGCTAGCAGCTTAGAGGGGGCGTCGAGCAATGAGCAGTTCTTC. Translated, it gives CASSLEGASSNEQFF.